This entry is about one T cell receptor (beta chain). Its matching antigen is unknown. The sample holds other DNA sequences that translate to the same CDR3. V gave up 0 bases and J gave up 3 bases; unmatched junction bases: 2. The CDR3 spans 16 residues. Germline-derived CDR1 and CDR2 are SGDLS and YYNGEE. A split of CD4+ cells into CD45RA+ naive and CD45RA-negative memory subsets was performed. Several immunoSEQ plates received, in even portions, the genomic DNA of each subset. Original processing notes: Because ImmunoSEQ provided only junction sequences with no quality scores, the filtering differed. Data came from immunoSEQ multiplex PCR; TCRdb stores just in-frame clones and leaves some out. V and J calls and clone size are as listed in that table; D and trimming were resolved from the DNA. The sample carries 1,500,000 or so clones, approximately 98.5% recorded once. These data originate in a study of shared clonotypes between healthy human individuals.

Findings and limits, study-wide: Clonotypes that were shared across a few donors made up around 5% of naive CD4 clonotypes.

This TCR was recovered from a man aged 30 to 45 in good health. The sample was naive CD4+ T cells sorted from blood. Subset of the sample: CD45RA+ positively selected. The chain carries TRBV9 and TRBJ2-1, with 11 positions matching TRBD2. The CDR3 sequence is CASSVAGLADYNEQFF. In nucleotides, the CDR3 is TGTGCCAGCAGCGTAGCGGGACTAGCGGACTACAATGAGCAGTTCTTC. The full variable domain, its missing parts supplied by reference TRBV9 and TRBJ2-1, is DSGVTQTPKHLITATGQRVTLRCSPRSGDLSVYWYQQSLDQGLQFLIQYYNGEERAKGNILERFSAQQFPDLHSELNLSSLELGDSALYFCASSVAGLADYNEQFFGPGTRLTVL.